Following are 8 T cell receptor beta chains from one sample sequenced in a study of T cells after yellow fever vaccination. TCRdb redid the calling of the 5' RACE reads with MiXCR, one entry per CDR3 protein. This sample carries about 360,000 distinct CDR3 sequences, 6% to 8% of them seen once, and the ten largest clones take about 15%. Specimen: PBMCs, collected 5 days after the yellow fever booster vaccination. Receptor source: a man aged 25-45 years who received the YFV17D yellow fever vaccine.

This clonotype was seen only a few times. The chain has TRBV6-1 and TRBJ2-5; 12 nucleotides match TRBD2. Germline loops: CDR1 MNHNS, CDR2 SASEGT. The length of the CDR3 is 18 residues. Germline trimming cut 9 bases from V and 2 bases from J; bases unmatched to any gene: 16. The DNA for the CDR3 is TGTGCCAGGACACGGGGTCCCTGGACTAGCGGGATGCAAGAGACCCAGTACTTC. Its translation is CARTRGPWTSGMQETQYF.

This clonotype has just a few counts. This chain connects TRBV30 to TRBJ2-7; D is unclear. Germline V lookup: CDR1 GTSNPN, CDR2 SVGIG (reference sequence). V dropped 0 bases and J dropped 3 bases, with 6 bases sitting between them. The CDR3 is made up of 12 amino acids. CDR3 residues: CAWSVSRYEQYF. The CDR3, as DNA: TGTGCCTGGAGTGTATCCCGCTACGAGCAGTACTTC. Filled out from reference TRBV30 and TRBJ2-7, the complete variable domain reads SQTIHQWPATLVQPVGSPLSLECTVEGTSNPNLYWYRQAAGRGLQLLFYSVGIGQISSEVPQNLSASRPQDRQFILSSKKLLLSDSGFYLCAWSVSRYEQYFGPGTRLTVT.

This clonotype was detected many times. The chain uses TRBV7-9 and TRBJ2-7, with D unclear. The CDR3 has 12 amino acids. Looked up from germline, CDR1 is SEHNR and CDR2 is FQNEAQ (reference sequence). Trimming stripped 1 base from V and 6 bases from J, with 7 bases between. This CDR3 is CASSLVVTEQYF. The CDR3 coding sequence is TGTGCCAGCAGCTTAGTCGTTACCGAGCAGTACTTC.

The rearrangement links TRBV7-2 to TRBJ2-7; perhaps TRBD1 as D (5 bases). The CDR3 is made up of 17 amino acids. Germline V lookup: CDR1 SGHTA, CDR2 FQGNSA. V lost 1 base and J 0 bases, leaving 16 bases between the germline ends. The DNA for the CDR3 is TGTGCCAGCAGCTTAGGGGTTAGCAACAGGAGCTCCTACGAGCAGTACTTC. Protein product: CASSLGVSNRSSYEQYF.

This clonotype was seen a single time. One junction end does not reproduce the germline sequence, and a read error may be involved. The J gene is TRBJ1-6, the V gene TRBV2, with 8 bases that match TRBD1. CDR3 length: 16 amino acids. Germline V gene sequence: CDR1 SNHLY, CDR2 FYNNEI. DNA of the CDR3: TGTACCAGCAGTCCGGTGGACAGGGTAAACGGATCACCCCTCCACTTT. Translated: CTSSPVDRVNGSPLHF. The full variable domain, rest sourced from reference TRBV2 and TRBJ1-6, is EPEVTQTPSHQVTQMGQEVILRCVPISNHLYFYWYRQILGQKVEFLVSFYNNEISEKSEIFDDQFSVERPDGSNFTLKIRSTKLEDSAMYFCTSSPVDRVNGSPLHFGNGTRLTVT.

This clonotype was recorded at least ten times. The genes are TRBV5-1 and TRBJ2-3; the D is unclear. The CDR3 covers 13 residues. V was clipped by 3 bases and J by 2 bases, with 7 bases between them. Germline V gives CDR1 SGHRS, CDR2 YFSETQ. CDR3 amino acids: CASSSTHTDTQYF. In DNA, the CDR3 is TGCGCCAGCAGCTCCACTCACACAGATACGCAGTATTTT.

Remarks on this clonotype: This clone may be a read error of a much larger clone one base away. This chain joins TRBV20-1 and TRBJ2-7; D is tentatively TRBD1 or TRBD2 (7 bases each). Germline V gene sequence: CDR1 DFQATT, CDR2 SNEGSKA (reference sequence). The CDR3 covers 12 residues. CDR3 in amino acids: CSAAQGGNELYF. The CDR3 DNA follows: TGCAGTGCTGCCCAGGGGGGGAACGAGCTGTACTTC.

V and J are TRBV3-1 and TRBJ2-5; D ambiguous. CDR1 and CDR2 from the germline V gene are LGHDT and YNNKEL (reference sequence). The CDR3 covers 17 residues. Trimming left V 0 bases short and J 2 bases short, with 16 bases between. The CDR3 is CASSQDLAEVVQETQYF. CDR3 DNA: TGTGCCAGCAGCCAAGATCTGGCAGAAGTAGTTCAAGAGACCCAGTACTTC.